This T cell receptor (beta chain) is drawn from a study of cytotoxic CD8 clonotypes in ibrutinib-treated CLL. Assay used: immunoSEQ multiplex PCR; TCRdb lists only in-frame clones, some missing. The repertoire holds about 200,000 clones, more than 65% seen once, with roughly 5.8% in the top ten. Germline loops: CDR1 LNHDA, CDR2 SQIVND (reference sequence). The CDR3 loop spans 17 amino acids. J lost 4 bases, V lost 4 bases, and 12 bases had no gene match. Sequencing was performed on PBMCs, taken after 12 months of ibrutinib treatment. The receptor's source is a human donor with chronic lymphocytic leukemia. The chain uses TRBV19 and TRBJ2-2; 7 bases match TRBD1. This chain's CDR3 is CASSTTSTTGRTGELFF. In DNA form, the CDR3 reads TGTGCCAGTAGTACTACTTCAACGACAGGGCGCACCGGGGAGCTGTTTTTT. Using reference TRBV19 and TRBJ2-2 for the parts outside the CDR3, the full variable domain is DGGITQSPKYLFRKEGQNVTLSCEQNLNHDAMYWYRQDPGQGLRLIYYSQIVNDFQKGDIAEGYSVSREKKESFPLTVTSAQKNPTAFYLCASSTTSTTGRTGELFFGEGSRLTVL.